These 2 T cell receptor beta chains came from one sample sequenced in a study of T cell responses to AZD1222 COVID-19 vaccine. Only in-frame clones appear in the TCRdb table, and some are missing; sequencing was by immunoSEQ multiplex PCR. The top ten clones hold about 5.4% of a sample with some 110,000 clones, about nine tenths of them seen once. This sample comprised peripheral blood, obtained on day 0 of AZD1222 vaccination. The receptors were sampled from an adult in good health.

The CDR3 here is CASSLDTMGQTYNSPLHF. CDR3 coding DNA: TGTGCCAGCAGCTTGGATACAATGGGGCAGACCTATAATTCACCCCTCCACTTT. The V and J genes are TRBV5-6 and TRBJ1-6; D is perhaps TRBD1 (5 bases). With 0 bases removed from V and 2 bases from J, the gap between germline ends came to 15 bases. The CDR3 is 18 amino acids. Germline-derived CDR1 and CDR2 are SGHDT and YYEEEE.

The genes are TRBV5-1 and TRBJ2-2; D is tentatively TRBD1 or TRBD2 (6 bases each). The germline gives CDR1 SGHRS, CDR2 YFSETQ. This CDR3 has 15 residues. Trimming left V 0 bases short and J 5 bases short, with 11 bases between. The CDR3 loop is CASSLDLGGTGELFF. CDR3 in DNA: TGCGCCAGCAGCTTGGACCTAGGGGGGACCGGGGAGCTGTTTTTT.